This TCR beta chain was recovered during a study of blood T cell repertoires in COVID-19. V gave up 2 bases and J gave up 6 bases, with 13 bases separating them. CDR1 is SGHTA and CDR2 is FQGNSA in the germline V gene. The CDR3 loop spans 14 amino acids. Original methodology: Nucleated cell counts were estimated from reference gene primer amplification. Assay: immunoSEQ multiplex PCR; the TCRdb copy retains only in-frame clones and omits some. V, J and clone size were drawn from that table, and D and trimming were deduced from the DNA. The sample lists some 100,000 clones; just under 95% were seen once.

The sequenced sample was peripheral blood. The receptor comes from a man between 70 and 80 years old with acute or convalescent COVID-19. The chain couples TRBV7-2 to TRBJ1-1; D unresolved. CDR3: CASSLYTDNPEAFF. DNA of the CDR3: TGTGCCAGCAGCTTATACACAGATAACCCTGAAGCTTTCTTT.